The entry below gives a single T cell receptor beta chain sequence along with its context. Its antigen is unknown. The data stem from a study of shared clonotypes between healthy human individuals. Overall study context: Three CD4 naive, three CD4 memory, two CD8 naive and one CD8 memory plate were used per donor. The study, taken as a whole, reports: The four-donor shared clonotypes exceeded non-shared clonotypes in generation probability, with non-shared ones scoring lower.

Profiling relied on immunoSEQ multiplex PCR, and the TCRdb table lists in-frame clones only, not all of them. Of more than 2,000,000 clones listed, more than 80% are singletons. The CDR3 length is 16 residues. The germline gives CDR1 KGHSH, CDR2 LQKENI. V lost 3 bases and J 2 bases, leaving 17 bases between the germline ends. The sequence derives from a man in his late teens or twenties in good health. Some clones in this sample may be carry-over from other donors' samples. The sequenced sample consisted of naive CD4+ T cells from PBMCs. The subset: CD45RA+ positively selected. The J gene is TRBJ2-7, the V gene TRBV18, with D possibly called TRBD1 or TRBD2 (6 bases each). CDR3 bases: TGTGCCAGCTCACCGGGACAAGGGAGCGGGCCCTACGAGCAGTACTTC. It translates to CASSPGQGSGPYEQYF.